These 27 T cell receptor beta chains came from one sample sequenced in a study of PD-1 blockade in classical Hodgkin lymphoma. Documented time point: cycle 4 day 1 (C4D1), after 6 weeks of nivolumab. Every patient relapsed after autologous stem cell transplantation, and brentuximab vedotin exposure varied. Data came from immunoSEQ multiplex PCR; TCRdb stores just in-frame clones and leaves some out. The data contain 25,000 to 30,000 clones, approximately 80% of them singletons. The sequenced sample was peripheral blood mononuclear cells (PBMCs), obtained before the fourth cycle of nivolumab. Receptor source: a human donor with classical Hodgkin lymphoma.

Turning to this clone: Additional DNA sequences in this sample encode the identical CDR3. This chain links TRBV27 with TRBJ1-3; TRBD1 matches at 7 bases. V dropped 5 bases and J dropped 0; count of bases not matched to a gene: 4. Germline V gene lookup returns CDR1 MNHEY and CDR2 SMNVEV (reference sequence). The CDR3 extends over 15 amino acids. Written as DNA, the CDR3 is TGTGCCAGCAGTCCCGGGACAGCCTCTGGAAACACCATATATTTT. Translation gives CASSPGTASGNTIYF.

The chain is built from TRBV19 and TRBJ2-1, with 9 bases identical to TRBD1. CDR1 is LNHDA, CDR2 SQIVND, per germline (reference sequence). With V trimmed by 7 bases and J by 0 bases, 4 bases remained unmatched. The CDR3 extends over 15 amino acids. This chain's CDR3 is CASTPDRGSYNEQFF. CDR3 nucleotide sequence: TGTGCCAGTACCCCGGACAGGGGCTCCTACAATGAGCAGTTCTTC.

V usage is TRBV4-2 and J usage is TRBJ2-2; 11 positions agree with TRBD2. V was pared by 4 bases and J by 0 bases, with 10 bases of the junction left unmatched. The CDR3 extends over 19 amino acids. CDR1 is LGHNA, CDR2 YNFKEQ, per germline. The CDR3, as DNA: TGTGCCAGCAGCCTCAAGTATAGCGGGGGGGTCCCGAACACCGGGGAGCTGTTTTTT. Translated: CASSLKYSGGVPNTGELFF.

The chain uses TRBV9 and TRBJ2-2; D is unresolved. The CDR3 loop spans 13 amino acids. CDR1 and CDR2 (germline): SGDLS, YYNGEE. V shed 3 bases and J shed 5 bases, with 8 bases lying between them. CDR3 residues: CASSAVVTGELFF. The CDR3 DNA sequence: TGTGCCAGCAGCGCCGTAGTAACCGGGGAGCTGTTTTTT.

This clone was observed once. The V gene is TRBV15, the J gene TRBJ1-4; the D gene is possibly TRBD1 (5 bases). The length of the CDR3 is 14 residues. Deletions cut 9 bases from V and 4 bases from J, with 15 bases between. Germline CDR1 reads LNHNV; CDR2 reads YYDKDF (reference sequence). The CDR3 DNA follows: TGTGCCACTTCGGTTGGGGGGTTTAATGAAAAACTGTTTTTT. It yields the protein CATSVGGFNEKLFF.

This chain joins TRBV28 and TRBJ2-6; no clear D gene. The CDR3 is 15 residues long. V lost 8 bases, J lost 1 base, and 12 bases lay in between. The V gene's germline CDR1 is MDHEN and CDR2 SYDVKM. This CDR3 reads CASGLDLSGANVLTF. The CDR3 bases are TGTGCCAGCGGCCTAGACTTGTCTGGGGCCAACGTCCTGACTTTC. The full variable domain, with the rest looked up from reference TRBV28 and TRBJ2-6, is DVKVTQSSRYLVKRTGEKVFLECVQDMDHENMFWYRQDPGLGLRLIYFSYDVKMKEKGDIPEGYSVSREKKERFSLILESASTNQTSMYLCASGLDLSGANVLTFGAGSRLTVL.

This clone showed up just a few times. V and J are TRBV7-9 and TRBJ1-5; the match to TRBD1 covers 8 bases. Germline CDR1 and CDR2: SEHNR and FQNEAQ (reference sequence). Unmatched junction bases numbered 11, after V lost 1 base and J lost 6 bases. The CDR3 contains 17 residues. CDR3 DNA: TGTGCCAGCAGCTTAGGGGGGACAGGTCGCGCCAGTCAGCCCCAGCATTTT. Residues: CASSLGGTGRASQPQHF.

V is TRBV27 and J is TRBJ1-2; a possible D gene is TRBD1 (5 bases). The CDR3 is made up of 15 amino acids. Between the trimmed V and J ends, which lost 3 bases and 8 bases, there was a span of 19 bases. The germline CDR1 and CDR2 sequences are MNHEY and SMNVEV (reference sequence). CDR3 in DNA: TGTGCCAGCAGTTTGTCCCCCTCTGGGGGAGGGGGCTACACCTTC. This gives the protein CASSLSPSGGGGYTF.

The gene calls are TRBV7-2 and TRBJ1-1; possibly TRBD1 for D (5 bases). With 4 bases removed from V and 0 bases from J, the gap between germline ends came to 9 bases. The CDR3 is 14 residues long. CDR1 is SGHTA and CDR2 is FQGNSA in the germline V gene. The CDR3 nucleotides are TGTGCCAGCAGCTCCCGGGGCTTGAACACTGAAGCTTTCTTT. This translates into CASSSRGLNTEAFF.

V gene TRBV29-1 combines with J gene TRBJ2-1, with 11 bases fitting TRBD2. The CDR3 has 13 residues. The germline gives CDR1 SQVTM, CDR2 ANQGSEA. Trimming removed 6 bases from V and 7 bases from J; junction bases left unmatched: 5. This CDR3 is CSVSSGGRNEQFF. The CDR3 DNA reads TGCAGCGTCTCTAGCGGGGGGCGGAATGAGCAGTTCTTC.

This clone was detected a few times. The chain employs TRBV12-5 and TRBJ1-6; no clear D. V lost 1 base to trimming and J lost 9 bases, with 7 bases between them. This CDR3 comprises 13 residues. Germline V gene sequence: CDR1 LGHNT, CDR2 FRNRAP. The CDR3 sequence: CASGLESGSPLHF. CDR3 coding DNA: TGTGCTAGTGGTTTGGAGTCCGGTTCACCCCTCCACTTT.

The DNA for the CDR3 is TGTGCCAGCAGCGTAGCTACCCCGGGTCCCGCTAGTGGCACCGGGGAGCTGTTTTTT. It codes for CASSVATPGPASGTGELFF. This rearrangement joins TRBV9 to TRBJ2-2; D is uncertain. Trimming removed 0 bases at V and 4 bases at J, with 22 bases between. CDR3 length: 19 amino acids. Germline loops: CDR1 SGDLS, CDR2 YYNGEE.

The chain links TRBV13 to TRBJ1-5; possibly TRBD1 for D (5 bases). V was shortened by 10 bases and J by 8 bases, with 21 bases between the two germline ends. The CDR3 sequence is 14 residues long. CDR1 is PRHDT, CDR2 FYEKMQ, per germline (reference sequence). The CDR3 DNA sequence: TGTGCCATCAGTGAGACGGGGGAGGGAAAGCCCCAGCATTTT. Translating it yields CAISETGEGKPQHF.

The chain recombines TRBV5-4 with TRBJ2-1; 11 nucleotides align to TRBD1. There are 16 residues in the CDR3. Germline-derived CDR1 and CDR2 are SGHNT and YYREEE (reference sequence). Trimming at V came to 3 bases and at J to 7 bases, leaving 9 bases not matched to a gene. In DNA form, the CDR3 reads TGTGCCAGCAGCTCTGGAGGGACAGGGGGTAGGAATGAGCAGTTCTTC. Protein: CASSSGGTGGRNEQFF.

This chain uses TRBV5-4 with TRBJ1-2; 7 nucleotides align to TRBD1. J was trimmed by 6 bases and V by 4 bases; bases with no gene match: 6. Germline V gene sequence: CDR1 SGHNT, CDR2 YYREEE (reference sequence). The CDR3 contains 13 residues. As DNA, the CDR3 is TGTGCCAGCAGCCTACAGGGGCAGGATGGCTACACCTTC. Amino acids: CASSLQGQDGYTF.

This chain joins TRBV10-3 and TRBJ2-2; D is perhaps TRBD1 or TRBD2 (6 bases each). Germline V gene data show CDR1 as ENHRY and CDR2 as SYGVKD. The CDR3 runs 18 residues. V was trimmed by 3 bases and J by 7 bases, leaving 24 bases between them. In DNA form, the CDR3 reads TGTGCCATCAGTGACACCTCCGGAGGGCAGGGGCGGGTCGGGGAGCTGTTTTTT. Translated, it gives CAISDTSGGQGRVGELFF.

The V gene is TRBV6-1, the J gene TRBJ1-2; TRBD1 aligns across 8 bases. From germline, CDR1 is MNHNS and CDR2 SASEGT. This CDR3 has 13 amino acids. The J segment lost 6 bases and the V segment lost 6 bases, leaving 6 bases of the junction unmatched. In DNA form, the CDR3 reads TGTGCCAGCAGACAACAGGGGGGAGATGGCTACACCTTC. Its translation is CASRQQGGDGYTF.

The chain uses TRBV28 and TRBJ1-1; no reliable D call. The CDR3 is 11 residues long. Trimming cost V 9 bases and J 11 bases, with 16 bases left between them. Germline V lookup: CDR1 MDHEN, CDR2 SYDVKM. CDR3 loop: CASSEGLLAFF. Written as DNA, the CDR3 is TGTGCCAGTTCAGAAGGCCTTTTGGCTTTCTTT.

The CDR3: CASSPGPAGTQYF. Written as DNA, the CDR3 is TGTGCCAGCAGCCCTGGACCCGCTGGGACCCAGTACTTC. The rearrangement joins TRBV11-3 to TRBJ2-5, with unresolved D. Trimming pared 5 bases from V and 7 bases from J, leaving 14 bases between. CDR1 is SGHNT, CDR2 YENEEA, per germline. This CDR3 is built from 13 residues.

The CDR3 coding sequence is TGTGCCAGCAGGCAGACTGGGGAGACCCAGTACTTC. This translates into CASRQTGETQYF. V usage is TRBV7-3 and J usage is TRBJ2-5; D gene uncertain. Looked up from germline, CDR1 is SGHTA and CDR2 is FQGTGA. Trimming pared 6 bases from V and 5 bases from J, leaving 10 bases between. The CDR3 is made up of 12 amino acids.

The chain uses TRBV7-3 and TRBJ1-2; D call uncertain. CDR3 length: 13 residues. V was clipped by 3 bases and J by 7 bases, with 12 bases between them. Germline V gene lookup returns CDR1 SGHTA and CDR2 FQGTGA. The CDR3 DNA follows: TGTGCCAGCAGCTTTTTAAGCCTGGGTGGCTACACCTTC. Its protein product is CASSFLSLGGYTF.

V and J are TRBV4-2 and TRBJ2-3; TRBD2 matches at 7 bases. The V gene's germline CDR1 is LGHNA and CDR2 YNFKEQ. Losses at the gene ends were 5 bases for V and 1 base for J; bases not matched to a gene: 6. The CDR3 is made up of 15 amino acids. CDR3 DNA: TGTGCCAGCAGCTTCCAGCGGGGACGCACAGATACGCAGTATTTT. It translates to CASSFQRGRTDTQYF.

The chain is built from TRBV4-1 and TRBJ2-7, with D hard to call. This CDR3 has 15 residues. The germline gives CDR1 MGHRA, CDR2 YSYEKL. V was trimmed by 4 bases and J by 2 bases, leaving 15 bases between them. CDR3 nucleotides: TGCGCCAGCAGCCCGGTGGCGGTGGGAACCTACGAGCAGTACTTC. Translation: CASSPVAVGTYEQYF.

The V call is TRBV5-6, the J call TRBJ1-2, with 8 bases aligning to TRBD1. Per the germline V gene, CDR1 is SGHDT and CDR2 is YYEEEE. The CDR3 is made up of 15 amino acids. The J segment lost 7 bases and the V segment lost 3 bases, leaving 11 bases of the junction unmatched. The CDR3 protein is CASSSTQGAVAGYTF. In nucleotides, the CDR3 is TGTGCCAGCAGCTCGACCCAGGGGGCTGTCGCTGGCTACACCTTC.

There are a few counts of this clone. The chain employs TRBV4-2 and TRBJ1-5; no clear D gene. Trimming left V 0 bases short and J 7 bases short, with 13 bases between. Germline-derived CDR1 and CDR2 are LGHNA and YNFKEQ. The CDR3 consists of 15 residues. CDR3 residues: CASSQDESSYQPQHF. DNA of the CDR3: TGTGCCAGCAGCCAAGATGAGAGTTCTTACCAGCCCCAGCATTTT.

The genes are TRBV19 and TRBJ2-3; 7 bases agree with TRBD2. This CDR3 is built from 14 residues. CDR1 LNHDA and CDR2 SQIVND come from the germline V gene (reference sequence). V trimming: 10 bases; J trimming: 3 bases; junction bases outside the gene matches: 10. The DNA for the CDR3 is TGTGCCACCACTGCCCTGCGGGGGACAGATACGCAGTATTTT. Translated, it gives CATTALRGTDTQYF.

This clone has only one observation. J is TRBJ1-5 and V is TRBV5-1; D might be TRBD1 (5 bases). The CDR3 extends over 16 amino acids. Per germline, CDR1 SGHRS and CDR2 YFSETQ. The ends were cut back, 0 bases at V and 0 bases at J, with 10 bases in the middle. CDR3 sequence: CASSLGDGPSNQPQHF. CDR3 nucleotides: TGCGCCAGCAGCTTGGGGGACGGACCTAGCAATCAGCCCCAGCATTTT. The variable domain in full, with the rest retrieved from reference TRBV5-1 and TRBJ1-5, is KAGVTQTPRYLIKTRGQQVTLSCSPISGHRSVSWYQQTPGQGLQFLFEYFSETQRNKGNFPGRFSGRQFSNSRSEMNVSTLELGDSALYLCASSLGDGPSNQPQHFGDGTRLSIL.